The T cell receptor (beta chain) under discussion was sequenced for a study of cytomegalovirus exposure and HLA in healthy donors. Study background: In a previous analysis, approximately 110 million unique TCR beta sequences were found from some 180 million T cells. Study-level points and caveats: CMV serostatus alone was available as immune exposure information. The productive fraction for most TCR beta V segments was about 90% or about 30% in an earlier analysis.

From germline, CDR1 is LNHDA and CDR2 SQIVND (reference sequence). V dropped 3 bases and J dropped 5 bases, with 9 bases sitting between them. This CDR3 is 13 amino acids long. This clone was picked up a small number of times. Its antigen is not known. PCR involved 60 Vbeta and 13 Jbeta primers. Clones were sequenced by immunoSEQ multiplex PCR, and TCRdb holds only the in-frame ones, with some missing. The sample gives under 200,000 clones, about 70% of which show up once; 1.5% to 2% is in the top ten. This TCR came from a woman in her twenties or thirties in good health and CMV-seronegative. The chain is built from TRBV19 and TRBJ2-3, with a tentative D call TRBD2 (7 bases). The sequenced sample consisted of PBMCs. The CDR3 nucleotides are TGTGCCAGTAGTATGAGGGGGGGAGATACGCAGTATTTT. This gives the protein CASSMRGGDTQYF.